This record concerns one T cell receptor (beta chain) sequence. The sample is drawn from a study of blood T cell repertoires in COVID-19. The V gene end was trimmed by 7 bases and the J gene end by 5 bases; junction bases not matched to a gene: 8. Germline V CDR1 and CDR2: MNHEY, SVGAGI. This CDR3 has 14 residues. Profiling relied on immunoSEQ multiplex PCR, and the TCRdb table lists in-frame clones only, not all of them. The sample includes about 140,000 clones, approximately 78% of them seen just once. The rearrangement links TRBV6-5 to TRBJ2-7, with 10 bases aligning to TRBD2. The sample taken for sequencing was peripheral blood. This clonotype originated in a woman over 75 with acute or convalescent COVID-19. In DNA form, the CDR3 reads TGTGCCAGCATCCGACTAGCGGGTGAACACGAGCAGTACTTC. The encoded protein is CASIRLAGEHEQYF.